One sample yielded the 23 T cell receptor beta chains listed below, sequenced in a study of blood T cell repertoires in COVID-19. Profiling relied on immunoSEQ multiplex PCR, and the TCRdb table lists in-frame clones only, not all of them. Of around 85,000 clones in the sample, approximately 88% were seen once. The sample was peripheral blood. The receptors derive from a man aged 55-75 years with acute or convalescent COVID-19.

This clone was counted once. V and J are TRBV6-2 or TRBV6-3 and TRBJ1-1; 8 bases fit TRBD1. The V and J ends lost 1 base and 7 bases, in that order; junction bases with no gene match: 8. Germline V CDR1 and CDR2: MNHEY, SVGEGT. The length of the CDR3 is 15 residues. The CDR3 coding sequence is TGTGCCAGCAGTTACTTAGGACAGGGAGCCTATGAAGCTTTCTTT. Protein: CASSYLGQGAYEAFF.

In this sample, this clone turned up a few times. The CDR3 sequence: CASSFRPGEEFF. The CDR3 region has the DNA TGTGCCAGCAGCTTCCGACCGGGAGAGGAGTTCTTC. V and J are TRBV7-9 and TRBJ2-1; D possibly corresponds to TRBD2 (6 bases). V was trimmed by 3 bases and J by 14 bases, leaving 14 bases between them. Germline CDR1 SEHNR, CDR2 FQNEAQ (reference sequence). The CDR3 covers 12 residues.

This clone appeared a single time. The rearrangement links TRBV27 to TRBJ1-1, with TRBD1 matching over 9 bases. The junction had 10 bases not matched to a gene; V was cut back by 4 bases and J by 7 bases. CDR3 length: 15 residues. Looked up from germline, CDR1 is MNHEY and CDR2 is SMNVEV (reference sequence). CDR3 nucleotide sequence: TGTGCCAGCAGTTGGACAGGGGCCGCAGGGAGTGAAGCTTTCTTT. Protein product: CASSWTGAAGSEAFF.

Here the CDR3 reads CASSPRGEGNQPQHF. Written as DNA, the CDR3 is TGTGCCAGCTCACCACGAGGGGAGGGAAATCAGCCCCAGCATTTT. This rearrangement joins TRBV18 to TRBJ1-5, with D possibly TRBD1 on 5 matching bases. CDR3 length equals 15 residues. Deletions cut 1 base from V and 4 bases from J, with 11 bases between. Per germline, CDR1 KGHSH and CDR2 LQKENI. The full variable domain, completed using reference TRBV18 and TRBJ1-5, is NAGVMQNPRHLVRRRGQEARLRCSPMKGHSHVYWYRQLPEEGLKFMVYLQKENIIDESGMPKERFSAEFPKEGPSILRIQQVVRGDSAAYFCASSPRGEGNQPQHFGDGTRLSIL.

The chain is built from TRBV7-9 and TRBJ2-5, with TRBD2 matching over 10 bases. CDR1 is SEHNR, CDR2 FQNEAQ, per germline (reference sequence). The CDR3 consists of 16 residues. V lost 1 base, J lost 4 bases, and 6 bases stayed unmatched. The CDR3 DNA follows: TGTGCCAGCAGCTTAGTTAGCGGGGGGCCCGGAGAGACCCAGTACTTC. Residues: CASSLVSGGPGETQYF.

The CDR3 loop reads CASSDEGGLAGALGKTQYF. CDR3 coding DNA: TGTGCCAGCAGTGATGAGGGCGGTCTAGCGGGGGCGTTAGGAAAGACCCAGTACTTC. This chain uses TRBV2 with TRBJ2-5, with TRBD2 identical over 10 bases. This CDR3 is built from 19 residues. Germline loops: CDR1 SNHLY, CDR2 FYNNEI. V shed 3 bases and J 6 bases; nucleotides not matched to a gene: 19. Using reference TRBV2 and TRBJ2-5 for the parts outside the CDR3, the full variable domain is EPEVTQTPSHQVTQMGQEVILRCVPISNHLYFYWYRQILGQKVEFLVSFYNNEISEKSEIFDDQFSVERPDGSNFTLKIRSTKLEDSAMYFCASSDEGGLAGALGKTQYFGPGTRLLVL.

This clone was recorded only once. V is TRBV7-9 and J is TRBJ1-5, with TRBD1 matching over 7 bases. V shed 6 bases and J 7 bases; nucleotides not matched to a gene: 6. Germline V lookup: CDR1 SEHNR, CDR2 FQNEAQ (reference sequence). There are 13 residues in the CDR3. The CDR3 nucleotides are TGTGCCAGCAGTGGGACAGAGGTCCAGCCCCAGCATTTT. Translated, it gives CASSGTEVQPQHF.

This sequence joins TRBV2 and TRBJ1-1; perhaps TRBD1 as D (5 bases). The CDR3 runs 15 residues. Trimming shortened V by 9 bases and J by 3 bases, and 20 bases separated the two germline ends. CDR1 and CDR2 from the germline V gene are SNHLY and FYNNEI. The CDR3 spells CARTIPGSGDTEAFF. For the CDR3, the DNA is TGTGCCAGGACTATACCGGGCTCGGGGGACACTGAAGCTTTCTTT.

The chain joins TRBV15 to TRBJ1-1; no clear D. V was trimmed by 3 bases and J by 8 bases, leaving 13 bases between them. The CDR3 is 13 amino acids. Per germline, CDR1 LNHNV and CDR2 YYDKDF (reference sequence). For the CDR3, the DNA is TGTGCCACCAGCAGGAAAGAGAGGAACGAAGCTTTCTTT. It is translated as CATSRKERNEAFF.

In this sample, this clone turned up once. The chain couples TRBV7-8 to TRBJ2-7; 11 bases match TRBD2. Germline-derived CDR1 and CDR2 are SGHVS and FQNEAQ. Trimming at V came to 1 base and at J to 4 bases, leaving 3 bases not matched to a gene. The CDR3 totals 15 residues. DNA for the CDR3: TGTGCCAGCAGCTTAGTGGCTAGCGGGAGGTACGAGCAGTACTTC. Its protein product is CASSLVASGRYEQYF.

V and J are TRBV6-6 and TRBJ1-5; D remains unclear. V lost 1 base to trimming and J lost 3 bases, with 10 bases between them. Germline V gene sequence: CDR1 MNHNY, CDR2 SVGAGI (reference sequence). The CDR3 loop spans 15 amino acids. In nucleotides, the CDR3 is TGTGCCAGCAGTTACTTGCCGAAAGCCAATCAGCCCCAGCATTTT. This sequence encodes CASSYLPKANQPQHF.

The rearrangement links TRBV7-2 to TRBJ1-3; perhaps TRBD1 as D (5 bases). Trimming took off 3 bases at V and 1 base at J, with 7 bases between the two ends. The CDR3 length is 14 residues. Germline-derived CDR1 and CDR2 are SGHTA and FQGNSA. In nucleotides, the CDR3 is TGTGCCAGCAGCTTGCGACAGTCTGGAAACACCATATATTTT. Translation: CASSLRQSGNTIYF.

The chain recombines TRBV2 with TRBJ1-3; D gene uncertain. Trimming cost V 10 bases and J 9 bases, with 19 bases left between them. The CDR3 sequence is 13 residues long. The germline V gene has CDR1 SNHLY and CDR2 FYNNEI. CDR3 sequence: CATKLGLAGTIYF. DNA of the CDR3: TGTGCCACCAAGTTAGGGCTAGCTGGCACCATATATTTT.

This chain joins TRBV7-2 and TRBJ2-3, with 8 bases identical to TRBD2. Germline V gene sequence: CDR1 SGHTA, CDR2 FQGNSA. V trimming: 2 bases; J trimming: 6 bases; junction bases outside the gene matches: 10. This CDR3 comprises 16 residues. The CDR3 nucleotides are TGTGCCAGCAGCTTAATGGCGGGGGGAGGATCGGATACGCAGTATTTT. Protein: CASSLMAGGGSDTQYF.

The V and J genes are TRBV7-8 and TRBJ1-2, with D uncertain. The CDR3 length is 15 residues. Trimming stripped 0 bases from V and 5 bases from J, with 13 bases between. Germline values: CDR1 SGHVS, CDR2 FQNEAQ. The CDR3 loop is CASSLALGRSYGYTF. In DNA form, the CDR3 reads TGTGCCAGCAGCTTAGCTCTGGGCAGAAGTTATGGCTACACCTTC.

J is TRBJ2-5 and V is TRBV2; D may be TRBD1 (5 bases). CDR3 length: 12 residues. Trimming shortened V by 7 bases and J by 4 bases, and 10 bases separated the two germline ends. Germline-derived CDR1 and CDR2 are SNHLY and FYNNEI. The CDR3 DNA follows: TGTGCCAGCACCCAGGGTGTAGAGACCCAGTACTTC. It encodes CASTQGVETQYF.

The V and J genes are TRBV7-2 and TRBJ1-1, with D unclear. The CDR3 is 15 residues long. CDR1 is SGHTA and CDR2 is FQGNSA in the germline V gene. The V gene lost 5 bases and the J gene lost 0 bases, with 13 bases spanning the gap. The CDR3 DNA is TGTGCCAGCAGCGAAGGATCGAGGGTGAACACTGAAGCTTTCTTT. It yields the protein CASSEGSRVNTEAFF.

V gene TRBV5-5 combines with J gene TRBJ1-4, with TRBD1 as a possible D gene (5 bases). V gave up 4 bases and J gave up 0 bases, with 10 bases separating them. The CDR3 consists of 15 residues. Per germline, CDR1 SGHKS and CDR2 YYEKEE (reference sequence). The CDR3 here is CASSPDTSTNEKLFF. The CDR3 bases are TGTGCCAGCAGCCCGGACACTTCAACTAATGAAAAACTGTTTTTT.

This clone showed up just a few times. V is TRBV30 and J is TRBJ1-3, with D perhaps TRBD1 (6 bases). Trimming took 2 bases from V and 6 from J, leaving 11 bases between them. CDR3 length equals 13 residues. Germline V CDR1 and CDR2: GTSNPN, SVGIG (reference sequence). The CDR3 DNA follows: TGTGCCTGGAGTCAGGGGATCGCAAACACCATATATTTT. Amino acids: CAWSQGIANTIYF.

This chain's CDR3 is CAWSVQGRYGYTF. In DNA form, the CDR3 reads TGTGCCTGGAGTGTACAGGGACGCTATGGCTACACCTTC. The V and J genes are TRBV30 and TRBJ1-2; TRBD1 is a possible D gene (6 bases). The V gene's germline CDR1 is GTSNPN and CDR2 SVGIG (reference sequence). Trimming shortened V by 0 bases and J by 4 bases, and 9 bases separated the two germline ends. CDR3 length: 13 amino acids.

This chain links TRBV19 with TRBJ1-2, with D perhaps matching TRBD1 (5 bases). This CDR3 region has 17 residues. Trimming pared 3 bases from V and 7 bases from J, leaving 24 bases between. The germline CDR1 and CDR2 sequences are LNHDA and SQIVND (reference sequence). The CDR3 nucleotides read TGTGCCAGTAGTATGCGGGGTTCGGGGCATGATTATCGTGGCTACACCTTC. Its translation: CASSMRGSGHDYRGYTF.

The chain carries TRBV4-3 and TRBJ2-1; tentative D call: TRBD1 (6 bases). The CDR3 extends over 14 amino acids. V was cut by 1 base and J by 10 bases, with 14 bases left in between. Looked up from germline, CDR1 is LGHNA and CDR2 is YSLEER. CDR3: CASSQALLTGEQFF. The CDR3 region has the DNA TGCGCCAGCAGCCAAGCCCTTTTGACAGGAGAGCAGTTCTTC.

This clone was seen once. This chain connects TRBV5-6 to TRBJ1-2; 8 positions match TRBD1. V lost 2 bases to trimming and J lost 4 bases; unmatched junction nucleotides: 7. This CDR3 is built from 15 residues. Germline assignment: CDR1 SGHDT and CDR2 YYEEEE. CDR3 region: CASSFSGQGLYGYTF. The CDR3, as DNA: TGTGCCAGCAGCTTCAGTGGACAGGGCCTCTATGGCTACACCTTC.